The rows below give T cell receptor beta chains drawn from one sample of a study of vaccination and CD4 T cells after COVID-19. TCRdb ran MiXCR on the PCR reads and lists one entry per CDR3 protein. The sample yields about 13,000 distinct CDR3 sequences, 52% seen once. Their antigen targets remain unknown. Specimen: CD4+ T cells from blood, cultured in vitro. All receptors come from a human donor who had recovered from COVID-19. Each CDR3 is given with its conserved first and last residue. A D gene is named only where the DNA matches it firmly. Size is stated for part of the rows, as once, few or many counts, or as a class when the clone is expanded.

>TRBD2|TRBV20-1|TRBJ2-5|.
CSARAGWNQETQYF
TGCAGTGCCCGAGCGGGGTGGAACCAAGAGACCCAGTACTTC
>.|TRBV15|TRBJ2-2|.
CATSRGPTGRELFF
TGTGCCACCAGCAGAGGTCCCACCGGCCGGGAGCTGTTTTTT
>TRBD2|TRBV5-1|TRBJ2-7|.
CASSGIGTSGYEQYF
TGCGCCAGCAGCGGCATCGGGACTAGCGGGTACGAGCAGTACTTC
>.|TRBV6-5|TRBJ1-6|few
CASSSPNSPLHF
TGTGCCAGCAGTTCCCCTAATTCACCCCTCCACTTT
>.|TRBV6-1|TRBJ2-1|.
CASSPGVATYNEQFF
TGTGCCAGCAGCCCCGGGGTAGCGACCTACAATGAGCAGTTCTTC
>TRBD1|TRBV6-1|TRBJ1-5|.
CASNRGGPAQPQHF
TGTGCCAGCAACAGGGGGGGCCCTGCTCAGCCCCAGCATTTT
>.|TRBV7-9|TRBJ1-6|.
CASSDRYNSPLHF
TGTGCCAGCAGTGACAGATATAATTCACCCCTCCACTTT
>TRBD1|TRBV5-1|TRBJ1-3|.
CASSPQTGGNTIYF
TGCGCCAGCAGCCCACAGACAGGGGGAAACACCATATATTTT
>TRBD2|TRBV29-1|TRBJ2-5|.
CSVVPGLAGWDGTQYF
TGCAGCGTTGTACCGGGACTAGCGGGATGGGATGGGACCCAGTACTTC
>TRBD2|TRBV10-3|TRBJ2-1|.
CAISERGTSGNEQFF
TGTGCCATCAGTGAGAGAGGGACTAGCGGCAATGAGCAGTTCTTC
>.|TRBV20-1|TRBJ2-5|.
CSARPPGKETQYF
TGCAGTGCTAGGCCCCCAGGGAAAGAGACCCAGTACTTC
>TRBD1|TRBV15|TRBJ2-5|few
CATSYRQGGETQYF
TGTGCCACCAGCTACCGACAGGGCGGAGAGACCCAGTACTTC
>.|TRBV2|TRBJ1-6|.
CASRRGGYNSPLHF
TGTGCCAGCAGGAGGGGGGGGTATAATTCACCCCTCCACTTT
>.|TRBV19|TRBJ1-6|once
CASSTSGTIDNSPLHF
TGTGCCAGTAGTACGTCCGGGACAATTGATAATTCACCCCTCCACTTT
>TRBD2|TRBV7-7|TRBJ2-7|.
CASSPQRGAYEQYF
TGTGCTAGCAGCCCCCAGCGGGGCGCCTACGAGCAGTACTTC
>.|TRBV2|TRBJ1-1|few
CASSEALLSLMNTEAFF
TGTGCCAGCAGTGAAGCGCTTCTTAGCCTCATGAACACTGAAGCTTTCTTT
>.|TRBV20-1|TRBJ1-2|few
CSVTPWRTYGYTF
TGCAGTGTTACGCCCTGGCGGACCTATGGCTACACCTTC
>TRBD2|TRBV20-1|TRBJ2-3|few
CSARSSGSWGTDTQYF
TGCAGTGCTAGAAGTAGCGGGAGTTGGGGAACAGATACGCAGTATTTT
>TRBD2|TRBV24-1|TRBJ2-7|.
CATFRASGGSSYEQYF
TGTGCCACTTTCAGGGCTAGCGGGGGGAGCTCCTACGAGCAGTACTTC
>.|TRBV5-4|TRBJ2-7|.
CASSLSQGRAYEQYF
TGTGCCAGCAGCCTATCGCAGGGTAGGGCCTACGAGCAGTACTTC
>TRBD2|TRBV12-3/TRBV12-4|TRBJ2-3|.
CASRAAGGRDTQYF
TGTGCCAGCAGGGCCGCGGGGGGCCGGGATACGCAGTATTTT
>.|TRBV20-1|TRBJ1-1|.
CSASTLQELNTEAFF
TGCAGTGCTAGTACATTACAGGAATTAAACACTGAAGCTTTCTTT
>.|TRBV6-2/TRBV6-3|TRBJ2-7|.
CASMGDPASYEQYF
TGTGCCAGCATGGGGGATCCTGCCTCCTACGAGCAGTACTTC
>TRBD1|TRBV19|TRBJ2-2|few
CASSIGTGVSTGELFF
TGTGCCAGTAGTATCGGGACAGGGGTGAGCACCGGGGAGCTGTTTTTT
>TRBD2|TRBV7-3|TRBJ2-1|.
CASSATSGRVNEQFF
TGTGCCAGCAGCGCCACTAGCGGGAGGGTTAATGAGCAGTTCTTC
>.|TRBV2|TRBJ1-3|.
CASSRHGQTGNTIYF
TGTGCCAGCAGCCGACACGGACAGACTGGAAACACCATATATTTT
>TRBD1|TRBV6-2/TRBV6-3|TRBJ2-2|.
CAGQTGGGWSTGELFF
TGTGCCGGTCAGACAGGGGGTGGATGGAGCACCGGGGAGCTGTTTTTT
>TRBD2|TRBV20-1|TRBJ2-7|.
CSASQSGTYEQYF
TGCAGTGCTAGTCAGAGCGGGACCTACGAGCAGTACTTC
>TRBD1|TRBV5-5|TRBJ2-3|.
CASSSGQDISTDTQYF
TGTGCCAGCAGCTCCGGACAGGACATCTCCACAGATACGCAGTATTTT
>.|TRBV7-9|TRBJ1-1|few
CASSYDQLGTEAFF
TGTGCCAGCAGCTACGACCAACTCGGAACTGAAGCTTTCTTT
>.|TRBV28|TRBJ1-4|few
CASSRDTNEKLFF
TGTGCCAGCAGCCGGGACACTAATGAAAAACTGTTTTTT
>.|TRBV30|TRBJ2-5|.
CAWSPGSPETQYF
TGTGCCTGGAGTCCGGGATCCCCAGAGACCCAGTACTTC
>.|TRBV20-1|TRBJ2-6|few
CSARDPSKTTQDSGANVLTF
TGCAGTGCTAGAGATCCATCGAAGACCACTCAGGACTCTGGGGCCAACGTCCTGACTTTC
>TRBD1|TRBV20-1|TRBJ2-5|.
CSAQPPGQLGETQYF
TGCAGTGCTCAGCCTCCGGGACAGCTGGGAGAGACCCAGTACTTC
>.|TRBV20-1|TRBJ1-1|.
CSARDLTVNTEAFF
TGCAGTGCTAGAGATCTAACAGTCAACACTGAAGCTTTCTTT
>TRBD1|TRBV7-9|TRBJ2-7|.
CASRSADRVHEQYF
TGTGCCAGCAGATCGGCGGACAGGGTACACGAGCAGTACTTC
>.|TRBV5-1|TRBJ1-1|.
CASSPTAYRGGVNTEAFF
TGCGCCAGCAGCCCGACGGCTTATAGAGGGGGAGTGAACACTGAAGCTTTCTTT
>.|TRBV5-1|TRBJ2-7|.
CASSRESSGYEQYF
TGCGCCAGCAGCCGGGAGAGTTCGGGGTACGAGCAGTACTTC
>TRBD1|TRBV6-1|TRBJ2-5|few
CATDRGFQETQYF
TGTGCCACGGACAGGGGATTCCAAGAGACCCAGTACTTC
>TRBD1|TRBV20-1|TRBJ2-2|few
CSALGTGGVGELFF
TGCAGTGCTCTCGGGACAGGGGGCGTCGGGGAGCTGTTTTTT
>.|TRBV19|TRBJ2-7|few
CASHSGGPLYEQYF
TGTGCCAGCCACTCGGGCGGACCGCTCTACGAGCAGTACTTC
>.|TRBV6-1|TRBJ2-7|.
CASRTLKKGFSGEQYF
TGTGCCAGCAGGACGTTAAAAAAGGGGTTCTCGGGCGAGCAGTACTTC
>.|TRBV28|TRBJ1-4|.
CASSPRHEKLFF
TGTGCCAGCAGCCCCCGGCACGAAAAACTGTTTTTT
>TRBD1|TRBV7-2|TRBJ1-2|.
CASSFSTGLYGYTF
TGTGCCAGCAGCTTTTCGACAGGGCTCTATGGCTACACCTTC
>.|TRBV18|TRBJ1-1|.
CASSPSTEIIGTEAFF
TGTGCCAGCTCACCATCAACAGAAATCATTGGCACTGAAGCTTTCTTT
>.|TRBV10-1|TRBJ2-5|.
CASSEGGTETQYF
TGCGCCAGCAGTGAGGGGGGTACAGAGACCCAGTACTTC
>.|TRBV5-1|TRBJ1-2|few
CASSLQGNYGYTF
TGCGCCAGCAGCTTACAGGGTAACTATGGCTACACCTTC
>.|TRBV27|TRBJ2-5|once
CASSRQWGGLGTQYF
TGTGCCAGCTCCCGCCAATGGGGGGGCTTGGGGACCCAGTACTTC
>.|TRBV12-3/TRBV12-4|TRBJ1-5|.
CASSLGGGSNQPQHF
TGTGCCAGCAGTTTAGGAGGGGGAAGCAATCAGCCCCAGCATTTT
>.|TRBV20-1|TRBJ2-3|.
CSVGIRTDTQYF
TGCAGTGTTGGTATTAGGACGGATACGCAGTATTTT
>TRBD1|TRBV7-9|TRBJ2-3|.
CASSLAYRGEKNTQYF
TGTGCCAGCAGCTTAGCGTACAGGGGCGAAAAAAATACGCAGTATTTT
>.|TRBV20-1|TRBJ1-4|.
CSARDGPTELFF
TGCAGTGCTAGAGATGGTCCAACGGAACTGTTTTTT
>.|TRBV7-2|TRBJ2-5|.
CASSLGSGYEETQYF
TGTGCCAGCAGCTTAGGCAGCGGGTACGAAGAGACCCAGTACTTC